This T cell receptor (beta chain) was retrieved from a study of early T cells in non-severe SARS-CoV-2 infection. Study context: Bulk RNA isolated from unsorted whole blood underwent sequencing; chains were not paired. Study-wide results and caveats: Private and CD4 specificities were missed by VDJdb matching, skewed to anti-spike CD8.

Each cDNA molecule carried a unique molecular identifier. TCRdb fed the 5' RACE reads into MiXCR, producing one record per CDR3 protein. The top ten hold roughly 5.5% of the sample, which has about 22,000 distinct CDR3 sequences, roughly 3.6% seen once. This CDR3 has 13 amino acids. CDR1 and CDR2 from the germline V gene are SGHNT and YYREEE (reference sequence). V was cut by 5 bases and J by 8 bases, with 16 bases left in between. In the case of this clonotype: Antigen: not known.

The rearrangement joins TRBV5-4 to TRBJ1-2, with a possible D match to TRBD1 (5 bases). The sequence was obtained from an adult who was a healthcare worker with PCR-confirmed SARS-CoV-2 infection or an uninfected control (not recorded which). Sequencing was done on a sample of whole blood. The CDR3 sequence is CASRRGTFGGYTF. In DNA, the CDR3 is TGTGCCAGCAGGAGAGGGACCTTCGGGGGCTACACCTTC.